These 14 T cell receptor beta chains originate from one sample sequenced in a study of T cells after yellow fever vaccination. One entry per CDR3 protein, called by TCRdb with MiXCR from the 5' RACE reads. The data contain hundreds of thousands of distinct CDR3 sequences, 7.5% to 9% of them singletons. The input for sequencing was PBMCs, taken on the day of the first yellow fever vaccination. The receptors stem from a man in his late teens or twenties who received the YFV17D yellow fever vaccine.

The chain is built from TRBV5-1 and TRBJ1-3; D call uncertain. Germline V gene lookup returns CDR1 SGHRS and CDR2 YFSETQ. Trimming removed 0 bases from V and 2 bases from J, with 6 bases in between. CDR3 length: 14 amino acids. The CDR3 protein is CASSLGSTGNTIYF. The CDR3 nucleotides read TGCGCCAGCAGCTTGGGTAGCACTGGAAACACCATATATTTT.

This clonotype was seen a handful of times. This sequence joins TRBV12-3 or TRBV12-4 and TRBJ1-1; 7 nucleotides agree with TRBD1. The CDR3 runs 16 residues. The ends lost 1 base at V and 4 bases at J; junction bases unmatched: 9. The CDR3 is CASSLGRRQGGTEAFF. Written as DNA, the CDR3 is TGTGCCAGCAGTTTAGGCAGAAGACAGGGAGGCACTGAAGCTTTCTTT.

The chain uses TRBV6-6 and TRBJ1-2; D call uncertain. The CDR3 contains 13 residues. Germline V gene sequence: CDR1 MNHNY, CDR2 SVGAGI (reference sequence). Trimming removed 5 bases from V and 9 bases from J, with 16 bases in between. CDR3: CASSRERPSSYTF. The CDR3, as DNA: TGTGCCAGCAGTAGGGAGAGGCCTAGTAGCTACACCTTC.

This clonotype was detected only a few times. The chain recombines TRBV4-3 with TRBJ2-1; weak D call: TRBD1 (6 bases). V was clipped by 0 bases and J by 3 bases, with 24 bases between them. CDR1 is LGHNA and CDR2 is YSLEER in the germline V gene. The CDR3 covers 20 residues. The CDR3 spells CASSQEELGMGDTDYNEQFF. CDR3 sequence (DNA): TGCGCCAGCAGCCAAGAAGAGTTGGGAATGGGGGACACCGACTACAATGAGCAGTTCTTC.

This clonotype was observed a few times. A much larger clone lies a single base off, so this may be a read error. The rearrangement uses TRBV5-1 and TRBJ2-5; D uncertain. The CDR3 contains 13 residues. Germline V gives CDR1 SGHRS, CDR2 YFSETQ. The V end lost 0 bases, the J end lost 3 bases, and 6 bases lay between the germline ends. In DNA, the CDR3 is TGCGCCAGCAGCTTGGTGGGGAAAGAGACCCAGTACTTC. This encodes CASSLVGKETQYF.

The chain links TRBV5-1 to TRBJ2-1, with D possibly matching TRBD2 (6 bases). This CDR3 contains 14 residues. Germline V gene data show CDR1 as SGHRS and CDR2 as YFSETQ. Trimming shortened V by 0 bases and J by 7 bases, and 11 bases separated the two germline ends. The CDR3 sequence is CASSLAAEGNEQFF. DNA for the CDR3: TGCGCCAGCAGCTTGGCCGCGGAGGGGAATGAGCAGTTCTTC. Supplemented by reference TRBV5-1 and TRBJ2-1, the full variable domain reads KAGVTQTPRYLIKTRGQQVTLSCSPISGHRSVSWYQQTPGQGLQFLFEYFSETQRNKGNFPGRFSGRQFSNSRSEMNVSTLELGDSALYLCASSLAAEGNEQFFGPGTRLTVL.

The V call is TRBV7-8, the J call TRBJ2-1; 10 bases map to TRBD1. The V gene end was trimmed by 4 bases and the J gene end by 7 bases; junction bases not matched to a gene: 7. CDR1 and CDR2 (germline): SGHVS, FQNEAQ. The CDR3 sequence is 15 residues long. In nucleotides, the CDR3 is TGTGCCAGCAGCTCTCCGGGACAGGGGAAAAATGAGCAGTTCTTC. This codes for CASSSPGQGKNEQFF.

In its sample, this clonotype was seen a few times. The rearrangement links TRBV6-2 or TRBV6-3 to TRBJ1-1, with no clear D. The CDR3 loop spans 13 amino acids. Trimming took off 5 bases at V and 1 base at J, with 8 bases between the two ends. CDR1 is MNHEY, CDR2 SVGEGT, per germline. The CDR3: CASSMGKNTEAFF. Here the CDR3 DNA reads TGTGCCAGCAGTATGGGGAAGAACACTGAAGCTTTCTTT.

The chain carries TRBV7-2 and TRBJ1-1; D unclear. With 5 bases removed from V and 3 bases from J, the gap between germline ends came to 13 bases. The CDR3 has 14 residues. CDR1 is SGHTA and CDR2 is FQGNSA in the germline V gene. In DNA form, the CDR3 reads TGTGCCAGCAGCCCATACCAGCTGGACACTGAAGCTTTCTTT. Translation: CASSPYQLDTEAFF.

This clonotype was counted a few times. The chain carries TRBV7-9 and TRBJ2-1; the D is unclear. There are 14 residues in the CDR3. Germline V lookup: CDR1 SEHNR, CDR2 FQNEAQ (reference sequence). V lost 3 bases, J lost 8 bases, and 14 bases lay in between. CDR3 loop: CASSFARGIDEQFF. The DNA for the CDR3 is TGTGCCAGCAGCTTTGCTAGAGGCATCGATGAGCAGTTCTTC. The full variable domain, with the rest looked up from reference TRBV7-9 and TRBJ2-1, is DTGVSQNPRHKITKRGQNVTFRCDPISEHNRLYWYRQTLGQGPEFLTYFQNEAQLEKSRLLSDRFSAERPKGSFSTLEIQRTEQGDSAMYLCASSFARGIDEQFFGPGTRLTVL.

This clonotype was observed a handful of times. The rearrangement links TRBV29-1 to TRBJ2-1; 7 nucleotides match TRBD2. The V and J ends lost 4 bases and 7 bases, in that order; junction bases with no gene match: 10. This CDR3 is 14 amino acids long. Germline CDR1 SQVTM, CDR2 ANQGSEA. CDR3: CSVVSRLAGNEQFF. The CDR3 DNA follows: TGCAGCGTTGTTTCGAGACTAGCAGGAAATGAGCAGTTCTTC.

There are many counts of this clonotype. The chain employs TRBV4-2 and TRBJ2-3; D tentatively fits TRBD1 or TRBD2 (5 bases each). CDR1 LGHNA and CDR2 YNFKEQ come from the germline V gene. Trimming left V 4 bases short and J 3 bases short, with 11 bases between. CDR3 length: 14 amino acids. The CDR3 loop is CASSRDEGTDTQYF. The CDR3 DNA follows: TGTGCCAGCAGCCGGGACGAAGGGACAGATACGCAGTATTTT.

This clonotype occurred a few times. This chain links TRBV7-6 with TRBJ1-4; a possible D gene is TRBD1 (6 bases). The CDR3 is 17 residues long. In germline, CDR1 is SGHVS, CDR2 FNYEAQ. V lost 5 bases and J 6 bases, leaving 22 bases between the germline ends. Written as DNA, the CDR3 is TGTGCCAGCAGCCGGAGTGTGTCGGGGGCGCAGTATGAAAAACTGTTTTTT. It encodes CASSRSVSGAQYEKLFF.

This clonotype was seen more than once but under ten times. The chain is built from TRBV2 and TRBJ2-1, with unresolved D. Trimming shortened V by 5 bases and J by 12 bases, and 11 bases separated the two germline ends. This CDR3 spans 11 amino acids. Per the germline V gene, CDR1 is SNHLY and CDR2 is FYNNEI. This CDR3 is CASSQTASQFF. The DNA of the CDR3 is TGTGCCAGCAGTCAAACGGCATCGCAGTTCTTC. The whole variable domain, filled in from reference TRBV2 and TRBJ2-1, reads EPEVTQTPSHQVTQMGQEVILRCVPISNHLYFYWYRQILGQKVEFLVSFYNNEISEKSEIFDDQFSVERPDGSNFTLKIRSTKLEDSAMYFCASSQTASQFFGPGTRLTVL.